Presented here are 22 T cell receptor beta chains from one specimen sequenced in a study of blood T cell repertoires in COVID-19. This table comes from immunoSEQ multiplex PCR, and its TCRdb copy is limited to in-frame clones, with some not included. This sample has 95,000 to 100,000 clones, with 85% found just once. Input material: peripheral blood. The receptors were sampled from a woman aged 70 to 79 with active or convalescent COVID-19.

The chain links TRBV5-1 to TRBJ2-7, with D perhaps matching TRBD2 (6 bases). V lost 4 bases, J lost 4 bases, and 18 bases lay in between. Germline assignment: CDR1 SGHRS and CDR2 YFSETQ. The CDR3 loop spans 15 amino acids. CDR3 sequence: CASSPSGRELYEQYF. The DNA of the CDR3 is TGCGCCAGCAGCCCCTCCGGACGGGAGTTATACGAGCAGTACTTC.

The chain joins TRBV7-9 to TRBJ2-5; possible D gene TRBD2, 6 bases. Germline CDR1 SEHNR, CDR2 FQNEAQ (reference sequence). The CDR3 extends over 13 amino acids. The ends were cut back, 5 bases at V and 6 bases at J, with 13 bases in the middle. The CDR3 DNA is TGTGCCAGCAGCCCCCGGGACTTGAAGACCCAGTACTTC. Protein: CASSPRDLKTQYF.

This chain links TRBV5-6 with TRBJ1-1, with a weak D call TRBD1 (5 bases). The CDR3 runs 14 residues. V lost 2 bases, J lost 7 bases, and 15 bases lay in between. From germline, CDR1 is SGHDT and CDR2 YYEEEE. The CDR3 sequence: CASSLYRGGGEAFF. CDR3 coding DNA: TGTGCCAGCAGCTTATACCGCGGGGGTGGTGAAGCTTTCTTT.

This clone showed up just a few times. The chain carries TRBV5-4 and TRBJ1-1, with D possibly matching TRBD1 (5 bases). The CDR3 has 13 amino acids. V lost 0 bases to trimming and J lost 6 bases, with 9 bases between them. The germline V gene has CDR1 SGHNT and CDR2 YYREEE (reference sequence). The chain's CDR3 is CASSLEGMSEAFF. The DNA for the CDR3 is TGTGCCAGCAGCTTGGAGGGGATGTCTGAAGCTTTCTTT.

The chain employs TRBV5-1 and TRBJ1-4; TRBD1 aligns across 7 bases. V lost 4 bases and J lost 8; bases outside the gene matches: 8. The CDR3 is 14 amino acids. CDR1 and CDR2 (germline): SGHRS, YFSETQ. Here the CDR3 DNA reads TGCGCCAGCAGCCAGGGACAGTCAGGGGAAAAACTGTTTTTT. Translating gives CASSQGQSGEKLFF.

The chain employs TRBV18 and TRBJ1-2; D unresolved. The CDR3 covers 13 residues. Trimming took off 5 bases at V and 2 bases at J, with 9 bases between the two ends. Per germline, CDR1 KGHSH and CDR2 LQKENI. The CDR3 is CASSDGRNYGYTF. In DNA form, the CDR3 reads TGTGCCAGCTCAGACGGGAGGAACTATGGCTACACCTTC.

This chain connects TRBV5-6 to TRBJ2-4; D is perhaps TRBD2 (6 bases). V lost 3 bases and J lost 8, with 12 bases in between. The V gene's germline CDR1 is SGHDT and CDR2 YYEEEE. This CDR3 contains 13 residues. CDR3 loop: CASSSIRDYIQYF. The CDR3 DNA reads TGTGCCAGCAGCTCCATCCGGGACTACATTCAGTACTTC.

This chain links TRBV11-2 with TRBJ1-1; possibly TRBD1 for D (5 bases). The CDR3 loop spans 14 amino acids. V was shortened by 4 bases and J by 4 bases, with 13 bases between the two germline ends. Germline CDR1 reads SGHAT; CDR2 reads FQNNGV. The CDR3 DNA is TGTGCCAGCAGCTATCAGGGCTTAACCACTGAAGCTTTCTTT. Translated: CASSYQGLTTEAFF. Filled out from reference TRBV11-2 and TRBJ1-1, the complete variable domain reads EAGVAQSPRYKIIEKRQSVAFWCNPISGHATLYWYQQILGQGPKLLIQFQNNGVVDDSQLPKDRFSAERLKGVDSTLKIQPAKLEDSAVYLCASSYQGLTTEAFFGQGTRLTVV.

The J gene is TRBJ1-1, the V gene TRBV12-3 or TRBV12-4; D unresolved. The CDR3 consists of 10 residues. V lost 5 bases, J lost 6 bases, and 4 bases lay in between. The CDR3 DNA follows: TGTGCCAGCAGTGGCCCTGAAGCTTTCTTT. It yields the protein CASSGPEAFF.

This clone was seen a handful of times. The chain links TRBV28 to TRBJ1-2; D is possibly TRBD1 (6 bases). CDR3 size: 12 residues. V lost 11 bases to trimming and J lost 2 bases, with 12 bases between them. Germline CDR1 is MDHEN and CDR2 is SYDVKM. CDR3 region: CAGKTGNYGYTF. Here the CDR3 DNA reads TGTGCCGGAAAAACAGGGAACTATGGCTACACCTTC.

The chain combines TRBV6-2 or TRBV6-3 with TRBJ1-5; possible D gene TRBD1, 5 bases. With 2 bases removed from V and 7 bases from J, the gap between germline ends came to 12 bases. The CDR3 totals 14 residues. Germline V gene data show CDR1 as MNHEY and CDR2 as SVGEGT. The CDR3, as DNA: TGTGCCAGCAGTTACGGGGGGGGAGGACAGCCCCAGCATTTT. Its protein is CASSYGGGGQPQHF.

This rearrangement joins TRBV12-2 to TRBJ1-5. TRBV12-2 is recorded as a pseudogene. The CDR3 extends over 17 amino acids. The CDR3 here is CASRSRRGAPVHQPQHF. The CDR3 DNA reads as TGTGCAAGTCGCTCCCGCCGGGGGGCCCCGGTCCATCAGCCCCAGCATTTT.

The V call is TRBV29-1, the J call TRBJ2-4; D unclear. The CDR3 length is 12 residues. V was shortened by 6 bases and J by 8 bases, with 14 bases between the two germline ends. Germline lookup yields CDR1 SQVTM and CDR2 ANQGSEA. For the CDR3, the DNA is TGCAGCGTGGCCGATGATTTGGACATTCAGTACTTC. It translates to CSVADDLDIQYF. Full variable domain (rest looked up from reference TRBV29-1 and TRBJ2-4): SAVISQKPSRDICQRGTSLTIQCQVDSQVTMMFWYRQQPGQSLTLIATANQGSEATYESGFVIDKFPISRPNLTFSTLTVSNMSPEDSSIYLCSVADDLDIQYFGAGTRLSVL.

The chain has TRBV6-5 and TRBJ2-2; D possibly corresponds to TRBD1 (6 bases). Per the germline V gene, CDR1 is MNHEY and CDR2 is SVGAGI. Trimming shortened V by 8 bases and J by 7 bases, and 20 bases separated the two germline ends. The CDR3 contains 15 residues. CDR3 DNA sequence: TGTGCCAGCTCTCCTACCTGGGGGCGTGGCGGGGAGCTGTTTTTT. Translating gives CASSPTWGRGGELFF.

The gene calls are TRBV5-5 and TRBJ2-3, with 8 bases identical to TRBD1. Germline assignment: CDR1 SGHKS and CDR2 YYEKEE (reference sequence). The CDR3 is made up of 16 amino acids. V shed 2 bases, J shed 5 bases, and the junction held 10 bases outside the gene matches. This CDR3 is CASSFGQGRIRDTQYF. The CDR3 coding sequence is TGTGCCAGCAGCTTCGGACAGGGACGGATTAGAGATACGCAGTATTTT.

This clone was counted between two and nine times. The junction departs from the called germline gene at one end, perhaps through a read error. The V gene is TRBV7-7, the J gene TRBJ2-7; the match to TRBD2 covers 10 bases. The CDR3 covers 13 residues. Germline loops: CDR1 SSHAT, CDR2 FNYEAQ (reference sequence). The CDR3 DNA follows: TGTGCTAGCAGCTTGGTAGCGGGAGGCGAGCAGTACTTC. Translated, it gives CASSLVAGGEQYF. Combining the CDR3 with reference TRBV7-7 and TRBJ2-7 gives the whole variable domain GAGVSQSPRYKVTKRGQDVTLRCDPISSHATLYWYQQALGQGPEFLTYFNYEAQPDKSGLPSDRFSAERPEGSISTLTIQRTEQRDSAMYRCASSLVAGGEQYFGPGTRLTVT.

The V and J genes are TRBV5-1 and TRBJ2-2; D is uncertain. CDR3 size: 15 residues. The germline V and J ends were trimmed by 0 bases and 1 base, with 7 bases remaining between them. CDR1 and CDR2 (germline): SGHRS, YFSETQ. DNA of the CDR3: TGCGCCAGCAGCTTGGGACAAAAGAACACCGGGGAGCTGTTTTTT. Amino acid sequence: CASSLGQKNTGELFF.

The chain combines TRBV28 with TRBJ2-2; perhaps TRBD2 as D (6 bases). Between the trimmed V and J ends, which lost 5 bases and 5 bases, there was a span of 18 bases. The CDR3 is made up of 16 amino acids. The germline CDR1 and CDR2 sequences are MDHEN and SYDVKM. DNA for the CDR3: TGTGCCAGCAGTGTCACCTGGGGCGCGGGGACCGGGGAGCTGTTTTTT. This encodes CASSVTWGAGTGELFF.

The chain combines TRBV5-1 with TRBJ2-7, with 11 bases that match TRBD2. The CDR3 consists of 16 residues. V was pared by 2 bases and J by 7 bases, with 11 bases of the junction left unmatched. CDR1 and CDR2 from the germline V gene are SGHRS and YFSETQ. CDR3 residues: CASSFPTSGGPGEQYF. The CDR3, as DNA: TGCGCCAGCAGCTTCCCCACTAGCGGGGGCCCCGGGGAGCAGTACTTC.

V and J are TRBV7-9 and TRBJ2-2, with a weak D call TRBD2 (5 bases). Germline V gives CDR1 SEHNR, CDR2 FQNEAQ (reference sequence). This CDR3 is 16 amino acids long. Trimming pared 5 bases from V and 0 bases from J, leaving 13 bases between. CDR3 residues: CASSPGSGANTGELFF. CDR3 DNA: TGTGCCAGCAGCCCTGGGAGTGGGGCGAACACCGGGGAGCTGTTTTTT.

The chain recombines TRBV6-2 or TRBV6-3 with TRBJ2-7; D is possibly TRBD1 (6 bases). The CDR3 has 12 residues. Trimming cost V 6 bases and J 6 bases, with 12 bases left between them. Germline V gene sequence: CDR1 MNHEY, CDR2 SVGEGT. CDR3 protein: CASSSTGIEQYF. The CDR3, as DNA: TGTGCCAGCAGCTCTACAGGGATCGAGCAGTACTTC.

The genes are TRBV12-3 or TRBV12-4 and TRBJ2-1; D gene ambiguous. The CDR3 is made up of 13 amino acids. The V gene lost 7 bases and the J gene lost 7 bases, with 14 bases spanning the gap. CDR3 nucleotides: TGTGCCAGCACTACCCTCCTAAGTAATGAGCAGTTCTTC. It yields the protein CASTTLLSNEQFF.